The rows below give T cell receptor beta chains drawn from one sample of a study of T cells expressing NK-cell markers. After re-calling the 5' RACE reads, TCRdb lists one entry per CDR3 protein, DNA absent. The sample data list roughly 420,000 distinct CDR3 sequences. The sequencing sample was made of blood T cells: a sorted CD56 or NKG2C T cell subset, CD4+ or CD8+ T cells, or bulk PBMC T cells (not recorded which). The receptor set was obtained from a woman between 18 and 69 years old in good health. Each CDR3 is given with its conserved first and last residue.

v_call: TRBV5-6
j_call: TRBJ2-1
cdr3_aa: CASSLSRFYNEQFF

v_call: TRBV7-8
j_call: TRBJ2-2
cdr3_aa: CASSLQRTSGTDLNTGELFF

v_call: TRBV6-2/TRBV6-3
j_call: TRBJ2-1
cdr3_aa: CASSFSSGSYNEQFF

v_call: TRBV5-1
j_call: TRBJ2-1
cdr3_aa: CASSLVAGGRPEQFF

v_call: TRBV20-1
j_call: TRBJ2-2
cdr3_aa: CSASPRGNTGELFF

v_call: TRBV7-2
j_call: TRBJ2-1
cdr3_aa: CASSLAGGGAYQFF

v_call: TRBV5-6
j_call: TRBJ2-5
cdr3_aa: CASSRDRGKGETQYF

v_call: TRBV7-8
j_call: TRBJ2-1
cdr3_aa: CASSPGGGGYNEQFF

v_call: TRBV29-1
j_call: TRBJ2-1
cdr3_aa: CSVEEGRQHNEQFF

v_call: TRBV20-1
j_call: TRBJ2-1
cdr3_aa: CSATSRGRSSYNEQFF

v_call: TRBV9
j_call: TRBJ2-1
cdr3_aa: CASSRSDNEQFF

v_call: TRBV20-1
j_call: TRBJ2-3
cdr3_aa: CSSGTRTDTQYF

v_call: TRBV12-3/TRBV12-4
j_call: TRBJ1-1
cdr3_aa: CASSARGQNTEAFF

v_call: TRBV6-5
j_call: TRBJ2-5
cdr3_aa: CASSSSGAQETQYF

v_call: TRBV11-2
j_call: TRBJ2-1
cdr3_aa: CASSTLSGEQFF

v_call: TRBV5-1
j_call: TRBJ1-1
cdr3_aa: CASSWTATNTEAFF

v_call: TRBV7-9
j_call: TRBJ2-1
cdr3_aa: CASSLDADYNEQFF

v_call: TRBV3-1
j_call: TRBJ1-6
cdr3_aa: CASSRGQPRNSPLHF

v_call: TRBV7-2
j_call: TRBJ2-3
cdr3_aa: CASSLTSGGAPTDTQYF

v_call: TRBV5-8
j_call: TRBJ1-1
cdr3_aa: CASSPGQENLNTEAFF

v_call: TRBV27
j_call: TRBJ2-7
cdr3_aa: CASSWDVTYEQYF

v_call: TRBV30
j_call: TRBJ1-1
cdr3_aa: CASDKRTLGAEAFF

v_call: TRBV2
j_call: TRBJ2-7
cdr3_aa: CASLLGQVLDEQYF

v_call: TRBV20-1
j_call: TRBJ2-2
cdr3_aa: CSAVRDWSNTGELFF

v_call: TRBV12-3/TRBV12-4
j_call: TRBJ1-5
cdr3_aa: CASSYRVVGNQPQHF

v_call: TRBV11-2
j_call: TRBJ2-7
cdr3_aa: CASSLGRDLLYEQYF

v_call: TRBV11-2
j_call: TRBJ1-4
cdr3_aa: CASRPPGRSNEKLFF

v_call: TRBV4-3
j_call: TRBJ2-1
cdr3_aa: CASSQAEDYNEQFF

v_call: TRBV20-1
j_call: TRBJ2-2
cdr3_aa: CSATLGTSGGPRAGELFF

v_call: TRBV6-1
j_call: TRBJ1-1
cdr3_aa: CASSDGRENTEAFF

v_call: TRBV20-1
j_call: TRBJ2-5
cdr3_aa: CSAQERQETQYF

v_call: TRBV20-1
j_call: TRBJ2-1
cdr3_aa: CSARTSGSDNNEQFF

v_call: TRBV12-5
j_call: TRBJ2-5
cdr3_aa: CASGLGRAPQETQYF

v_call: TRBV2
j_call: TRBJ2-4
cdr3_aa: CASTSAGTVNIQYF

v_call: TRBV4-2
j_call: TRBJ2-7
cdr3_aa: CASSQDAYEQYF

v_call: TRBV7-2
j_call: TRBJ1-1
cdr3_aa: CASSRDRVNTEAFF

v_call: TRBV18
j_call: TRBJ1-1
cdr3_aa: CASSTFGGDRGQNTEAFF

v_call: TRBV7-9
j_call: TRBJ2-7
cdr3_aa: CASSLVEGAYEQYF

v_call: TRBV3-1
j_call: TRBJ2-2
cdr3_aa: CASSQEVPHTGELFF

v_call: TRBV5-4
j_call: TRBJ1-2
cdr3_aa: CASSPGTGDTNYGYTF

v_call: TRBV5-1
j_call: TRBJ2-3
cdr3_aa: CASSLDRAATDTQYF

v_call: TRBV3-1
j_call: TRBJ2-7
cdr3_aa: CASSHRQAPHEQYF

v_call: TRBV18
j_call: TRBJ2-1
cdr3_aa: CASSPLRAGPGYNEQFF

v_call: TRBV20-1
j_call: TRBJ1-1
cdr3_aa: CSARVMNTEAFF

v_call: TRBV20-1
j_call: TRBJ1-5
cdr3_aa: CSATDPNSNQPQHF

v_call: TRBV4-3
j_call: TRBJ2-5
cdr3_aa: CASSQGSGSGETQYF

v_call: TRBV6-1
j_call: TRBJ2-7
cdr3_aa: CASRPGTSGNYEQYF

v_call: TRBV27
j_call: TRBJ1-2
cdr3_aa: CASSLEMEGHGYTF

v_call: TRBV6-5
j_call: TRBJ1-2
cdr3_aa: CASSGDRDGYTF

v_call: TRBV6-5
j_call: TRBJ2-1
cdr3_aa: CASSYSIEKDEQFF